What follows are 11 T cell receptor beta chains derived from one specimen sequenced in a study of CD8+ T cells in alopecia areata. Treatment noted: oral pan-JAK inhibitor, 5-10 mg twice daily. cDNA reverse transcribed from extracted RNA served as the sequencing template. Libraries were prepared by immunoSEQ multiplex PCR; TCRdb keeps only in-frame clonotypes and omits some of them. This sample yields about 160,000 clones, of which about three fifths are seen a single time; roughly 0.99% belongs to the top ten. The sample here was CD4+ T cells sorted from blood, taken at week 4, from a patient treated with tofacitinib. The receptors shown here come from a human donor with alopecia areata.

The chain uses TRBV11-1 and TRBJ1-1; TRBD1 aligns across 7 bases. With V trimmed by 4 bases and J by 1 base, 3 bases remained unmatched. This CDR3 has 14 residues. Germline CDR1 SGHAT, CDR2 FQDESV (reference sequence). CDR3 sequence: CASSSGDRNTEAFF. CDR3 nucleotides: TGTGCCAGCAGCTCGGGGGACAGGAACACTGAAGCTTTCTTT.

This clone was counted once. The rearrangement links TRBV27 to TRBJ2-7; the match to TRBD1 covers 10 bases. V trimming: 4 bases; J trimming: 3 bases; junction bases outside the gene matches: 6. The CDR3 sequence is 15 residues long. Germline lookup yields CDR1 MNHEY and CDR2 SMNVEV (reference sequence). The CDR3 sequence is CASSSTGTGDYEQYF. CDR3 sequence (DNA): TGTGCCAGCAGTTCAACCGGGACAGGGGACTACGAGCAGTACTTC.

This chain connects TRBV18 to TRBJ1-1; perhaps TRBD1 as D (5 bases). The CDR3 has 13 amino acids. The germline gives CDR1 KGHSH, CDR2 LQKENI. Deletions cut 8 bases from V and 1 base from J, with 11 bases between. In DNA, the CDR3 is TGTGCCAGCGCAAGGGGAGGGAACACTGAAGCTTTCTTT. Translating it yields CASARGGNTEAFF.

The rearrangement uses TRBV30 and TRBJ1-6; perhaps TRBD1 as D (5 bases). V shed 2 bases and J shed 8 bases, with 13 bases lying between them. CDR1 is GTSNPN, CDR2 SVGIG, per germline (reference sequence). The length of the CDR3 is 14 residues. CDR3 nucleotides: TGTGCCTGGAGTTCGGGAAGGGGAGATTCACCCCTCCACTTT. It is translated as CAWSSGRGDSPLHF.

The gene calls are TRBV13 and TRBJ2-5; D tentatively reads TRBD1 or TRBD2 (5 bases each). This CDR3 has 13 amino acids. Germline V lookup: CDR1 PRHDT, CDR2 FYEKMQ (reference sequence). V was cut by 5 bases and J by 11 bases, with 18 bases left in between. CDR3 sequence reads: CASSPSGAPEQYF. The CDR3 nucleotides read TGTGCCAGCAGCCCATCCGGGGCCCCAGAGCAGTACTTC.

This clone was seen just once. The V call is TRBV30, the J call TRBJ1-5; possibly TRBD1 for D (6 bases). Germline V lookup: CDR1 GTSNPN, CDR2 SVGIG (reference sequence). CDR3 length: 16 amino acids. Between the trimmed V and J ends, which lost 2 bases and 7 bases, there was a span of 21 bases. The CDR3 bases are TGTGCCTGGAGTCCACCGGTACCAAGGAGGGGGCAGCCCCAGCATTTT. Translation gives CAWSPPVPRRGQPQHF. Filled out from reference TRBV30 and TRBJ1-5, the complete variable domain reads SQTIHQWPATLVQPVGSPLSLECTVEGTSNPNLYWYRQAAGRGLQLLFYSVGIGQISSEVPQNLSASRPQDRQFILSSKKLLLSDSGFYLCAWSPPVPRRGQPQHFGDGTRLSIL.

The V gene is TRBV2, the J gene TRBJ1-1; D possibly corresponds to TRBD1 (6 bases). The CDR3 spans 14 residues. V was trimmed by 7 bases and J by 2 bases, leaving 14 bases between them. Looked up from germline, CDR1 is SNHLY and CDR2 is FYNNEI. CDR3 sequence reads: CASNSQGGNTEAFF. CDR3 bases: TGTGCCAGCAATTCACAGGGAGGCAACACTGAAGCTTTCTTT.

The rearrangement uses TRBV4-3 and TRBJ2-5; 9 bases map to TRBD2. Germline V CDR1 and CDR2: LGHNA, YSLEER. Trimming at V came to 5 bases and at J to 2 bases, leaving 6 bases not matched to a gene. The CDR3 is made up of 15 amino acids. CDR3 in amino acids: CASSYLAGGQETQYF. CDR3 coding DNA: TGCGCCAGCAGCTATTTGGCGGGGGGGCAAGAGACCCAGTACTTC.

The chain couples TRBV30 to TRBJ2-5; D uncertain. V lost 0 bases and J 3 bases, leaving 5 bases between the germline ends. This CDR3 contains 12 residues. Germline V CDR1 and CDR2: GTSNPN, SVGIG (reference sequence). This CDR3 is CAWSVREETQYF. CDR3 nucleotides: TGTGCCTGGAGTGTACGGGAAGAGACCCAGTACTTC.

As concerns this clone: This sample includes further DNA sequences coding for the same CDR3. CDR3 bases: TGTGCCACCAGCAGAGACCAGGGTTACGAGCAGTACTTC. Protein: CATSRDQGYEQYF. The J gene is TRBJ2-7, the V gene TRBV15, with TRBD1 as a possible D gene (5 bases). The CDR3 runs to 13 residues. CDR1 is LNHNV, CDR2 YYDKDF, per germline (reference sequence). V was cut by 0 bases and J by 4 bases, with 7 bases left in between.

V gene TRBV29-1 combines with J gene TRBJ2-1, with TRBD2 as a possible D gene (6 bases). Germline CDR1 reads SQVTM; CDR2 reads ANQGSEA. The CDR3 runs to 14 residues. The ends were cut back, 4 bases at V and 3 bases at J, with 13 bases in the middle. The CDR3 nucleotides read TGCAGCGTTGGTTCTAGCGACAACTACAATGAGCAGTTCTTC. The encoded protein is CSVGSSDNYNEQFF.